This T cell receptor (beta chain) was sequenced during a study of beta chain features in type 1 diabetes. As for the study in general: Analysis included roughly 100 million sorted cells drawn from all samples.

By way of CD45RO/CCR7/CD25/CD127/CD95/CD27, the CD4+ regulatory, stem cell-like memory, central memory and naive cells were sorted. CDR1 SGHRS and CDR2 YFSETQ come from the germline V gene. This CDR3 has 14 amino acids. The V and J ends lost 1 base and 2 bases respectively, with 8 bases between them. General observations from the study: Any HLA effect on TCRB rearrangement was left unresolved by small sub-analyses. Shorter TCRB CDR3s, moderately but significantly so, marked every one of the four CD4+ subsets in Type 1 diabetes patients.

Points on this clone: Antigen unknown.

The sequenced template was cDNA made from the entire isolated RNA. The read count averaged about 3.57 million across naive, central memory and regulatory T cell samples. Using immunoSEQ multiplex PCR, the repertoire was profiled, and TCRdb retains in-frame clones only, with some absent. The sample includes 500,000 to 850,000 clones, about an eighth seen only once; the top ten take 0.04%. The sample was naive CD4+ T cells from blood. This sequence originates from a man between 18 and 35 years old with type 1 diabetes. The rearrangement uses TRBV5-1 and TRBJ2-3; D is ambiguous. DNA of the CDR3: TGCGCCAGCAGCTTGCAACGAAACACAGATACGCAGTATTTT. Translation gives CASSLQRNTDTQYF.